This T cell receptor (beta chain) derives from a study of blood T cell repertoires in COVID-19. Looking at the study overall: PBMCs, B-cell-depleted T cells, or T cells were the source of the cDNA or gDNA that made up the material.

By sample share, this clone is medium-sized. The CDR3 covers 15 residues. The V segment lost 5 bases and the J segment 1 base; nucleotides outside the gene matches: 2. In germline, CDR1 is MGHRA, CDR2 YSYEKL. Authors' analysis steps: Quantification of nucleated cells was approximated via reference gene primer amplification. Assay: immunoSEQ multiplex PCR; the TCRdb copy retains only in-frame clones and omits some. V, J and clone size reflect that table, while D and trimming were determined from the DNA. The sample holds approximately 31,000 clones; roughly 90% are singletons and the top ten take roughly an eighth.

The chain uses TRBV4-1 and TRBJ1-5; 10 bases agree with TRBD1. What was sequenced was peripheral blood. The sequence came from a human donor in a cohort sampled during active COVID-19. The CDR3: CASSVGQGSNQPQHF. The DNA for the CDR3 is TGCGCCAGCAGCGTGGGACAGGGGAGCAATCAGCCCCAGCATTTT.